This T cell receptor (beta chain) was captured in a study of blood T cell repertoires in COVID-19. CDR1 and CDR2 from the germline V gene are LNHDA and SQIVND (reference sequence). Deletions cut 7 bases from V and 4 bases from J, with 17 bases between. This CDR3 spans 14 amino acids. The method was immunoSEQ multiplex PCR; TCRdb's version includes in-frame clones alone and lacks a portion of them. This table has roughly 300,000 clones, 85% appearing once. The sample taken for sequencing was PBMCs or T cells enriched from blood (not recorded which). This TCR came from a woman aged 50 to 60 who had recovered from COVID-19. The chain joins TRBV19 to TRBJ2-7, with D possibly being TRBD1 (6 bases). The CDR3, as DNA: TGTGCCAGTACCTGGACAGTTGGGGCTTACGAGCAGTACTTC. Translating gives CASTWTVGAYEQYF.